The entry that follows covers one TCR beta chain sequence. Sequence at one end of the junction differs from germline and may be a read error. These data belong to a study of radiotherapy plus CTLA-4 blockade in lung cancer. Clones were read by immunoSEQ multiplex PCR, and TCRdb kept only the in-frame ones, dropping some. The sample has some 110,000 clones; about 83% are singletons. Germline V lookup: CDR1 MNHEY, CDR2 SVGAGI. The CDR3 has 15 amino acids. The starting material was peripheral blood, obtained from a patient treated with radiotherapy plus ipilimumab. The origin of this receptor is a human donor with non-small cell lung cancer who had a partial response to radiotherapy plus ipilimumab. The genes are TRBV6-5 and TRBJ2-7; D uncertain. The CDR3 protein is CASSYAVHDEASFSF. In DNA form, the CDR3 reads TGTGCCAGCAGTTACGCTGTTCACGATGAGGCAAGTTTTTCGTTC.